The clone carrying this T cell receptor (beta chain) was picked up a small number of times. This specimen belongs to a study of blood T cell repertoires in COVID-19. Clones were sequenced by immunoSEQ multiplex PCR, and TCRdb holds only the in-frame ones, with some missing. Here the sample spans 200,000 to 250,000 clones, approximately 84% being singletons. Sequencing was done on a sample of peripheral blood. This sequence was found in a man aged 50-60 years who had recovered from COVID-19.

This chain's CDR3 is CASSPPGTGEYEQYF. The CDR3 DNA is TGTGCCAGCTCACCACCGGGGACAGGGGAATACGAGCAGTACTTC. This sequence joins TRBV18 and TRBJ2-7; the match to TRBD1 covers 10 bases. In germline, CDR1 is KGHSH, CDR2 LQKENI. After removal of 0 bases from V and 4 bases from J, the junction contained 3 bases not matched to a gene. CDR3 length: 15 amino acids.